The source of this T cell receptor beta chain is a study of CD8 T cells in Susac syndrome. Regarding the study as a whole: In Susac syndrome, CD8+ expansion was highest in TEMRA and active disease. Total CD8+ and CD8+ TEMRA repertoires contained fewer than 20 and five Susac-specific public clones, respectively.

After extraction with the RNeasy kit, roughly 0.45 to 1 ug of the RNA was reverse transcribed using random hexamers. In TCRdb, the immunoSEQ multiplex PCR reads were re-called with MiXCR into one record per CDR3 protein. The sample holds about 85,000 distinct CDR3 sequences; 95% are singletons and the top ten take 0.45% to 0.5%. About this clonotype: No antigen is known for it.

The CDR3 is made up of 16 amino acids. With V trimmed by 2 bases and J by 8 bases, 5 bases remained unmatched. Germline V lookup: CDR1 KGHDR, CDR2 SFDVKD. The sequence came from a human donor with Susac syndrome. V usage is TRBV24-1 and J usage is TRBJ2-1; TRBD2 matches 13 bases. The sample was CD8+ T cells from PBMCs. The CDR3 loop is CATSDWTSGSHDEQFF. The CDR3, as DNA: TGTGCCACCAGTGATTGGACTAGCGGGAGTCACGATGAGCAGTTCTTC.